The subject of this entry is one TCR beta chain. Its specific antigen is unknown. Base qualities were left out, and no much larger clone turns up one base away. This sample is part of a study of blood T cell repertoires in COVID-19 (dated by TCRdb to 2019 to 2021). With respect to the entire study: Collaborator samples came from the United States, Italy and Spain and covered acute and convalescent phases of COVID-19. The material from the prospective study consisted of cDNA or gDNA derived from T cells, B-cell-depleted T cells, or PBMCs. Deeply sampled blood TCRbeta repertoires from subjects exposed to, actively infected with, or recovered from COVID-19 were included in the dataset. A freely available public database, intended as a resource for researchers studying the immune response to SARS-CoV-2, is where the repertoires were released. The samples were drawn from two sources: the first 160 participants of the ongoing ImmuneRACE study, and 1,200 or so subjects contributed by 6 global collaborators. A de-identified subject ID, COVID-19 status, age in years and sex were almost always included in the sample metadata. HLA class I and class II types, where available, came from metadata supplied by the sample provider rather than from assay-based typing.

The collaborating institutions used their own protocols to collect whole blood in K2EDTA tubes. For TCRbeta analysis, collaborators shipped samples as frozen whole blood, isolated PBMCs, or DNA extracted from either of those sample types. The paper's findings and limits, for the study overall: The quantity of clinical and demographic metadata differed by source and by participant and was supplied without curation.

TCRbeta CDR3 regions were amplified from genomic DNA using the immunoSEQ Assay, a bias-controlled multiplex PCR. Turning to the authors' computational methods: Nucleated cell counts per sample were estimated from amplification of reference gene primers within the assay. Sequence reads were collapsed and filtered to measure the absolute abundance of every unique TCRbeta CDR3 rearrangement. For each sample, productive Simpson clonality was calculated as the square root of Simpson's diversity index over productive rearrangements. In TCRdb, the immuneACCESS table is reduced to in-frame sequences with V and J assigned. These tables do not hold every clone; where another copy was compared, an unresolved V gene accounts for under half, and the others remain unexplained. Clone size and the V and J calls come from that table; the DNA yielded D and trimming. For this sample there are 110,000 to 150,000 clones; approximately 84% appear just once. The top ten clonotypes cover 44% of the sample.

The CDR3 holds 14 amino acids from the cysteine to the phenylalanine. Only CDR3 DNA remains: 42 bases, in frame from the first base. V gives up 1 base and J gives up 3 bases, and the segment between their germline ends measures 9 bases. The germline V gene provides CDR1 SGHTA and CDR2 FQGTGA. This TCR was recovered from a human donor in a cohort sampled during active COVID-19. Sequences were obtained from peripheral blood. The V and J genes are TRBV7-3 and TRBJ2-5; a weak D assignment points to TRBD2 (6 bases agree). The encoded CDR3 is CASSLIGGEETQYF. The nucleotide sequence reads as follows: TGTGCCAGCAGCTTAATAGGCGGGGAAGAGACCCAGTACTTC.